This T cell receptor (beta chain) comes out of a study of radiotherapy plus CTLA-4 blockade in lung cancer. Sequencing used immunoSEQ multiplex PCR; TCRdb keeps in-frame clones, though not all of them. The sample consists of 20,000 or so clones, 86% of them appearing once. Study-wide results and caveats: Reportedly, early blood T cell clone dynamics best predicted response, with interferon-beta. TCR clones of tumor origin grew in blood after radiotherapy plus ipilimumab.

In the case of this clone: Its target is unknown.

The V gene end was trimmed by 4 bases and the J gene end by 5 bases; junction bases not matched to a gene: 12. The V gene's germline CDR1 is MDHEN and CDR2 SYDVKM. The CDR3 has 16 amino acids. V usage is TRBV28 and J usage is TRBJ2-3, with TRBD2 identical over 7 bases. The clonotype comes from a human donor with non-small cell lung cancer whose response to radiotherapy plus ipilimumab could not be evaluated. The specimen was peripheral blood, collected from a patient treated with radiotherapy plus ipilimumab. The CDR3 here is CASSYTLTSSRDTQYF. The DNA for the CDR3 is TGTGCCAGCAGTTACACCCTGACTAGCAGCCGAGATACGCAGTATTTT. Based on the CDR3 plus reference TRBV28 and TRBJ2-3, the full variable domain is DVKVTQSSRYLVKRTGEKVFLECVQDMDHENMFWYRQDPGLGLRLIYFSYDVKMKEKGDIPEGYSVSREKKERFSLILESASTNQTSMYLCASSYTLTSSRDTQYFGPGTRLTVL.